Below, one TCR beta chain is given with its context. Its antigen is still unknown. V lost 0 bases, J lost 2 bases, and 5 bases lay in between. The CDR3 sequence is 13 residues long. Germline CDR1 is SGHNT and CDR2 is YYREEE (reference sequence). Over chemoradiotherapy, repertoires were sampled more than once. This entry belongs to a study of chemoradiotherapy in HPV16-positive cancers. Looking at the study overall: Functional T-cell assays on a couple of HPV16-positive patients' cells defined candidate HPV-specific clones and common TCR motifs. Findings and limits, study-wide: In HPV16-positive patients, HPV-responsive T-cell expansion tracked better recurrence-free survival.

TCRdb's table, derived via immunoSEQ multiplex PCR, lists solely in-frame clones and lacks some. The sample shows several thousand clones, 71% of them seen only once. Source: tumor tissue, taken from a patient who underwent chemoradiotherapy. The chain uses TRBV5-4 and TRBJ1-2; D unresolved. The TCR sequence derives from a human donor with HPV-associated anogenital cancer. As DNA, the CDR3 is TGTGCCAGCAGCTTGGAAGGGAACTATGGCTACACCTTC. It specifies CASSLEGNYGYTF. Looking up the rest from reference TRBV5-4 and TRBJ1-2 gives the full variable domain: ETGVTQSPTHLIKTRGQQVTLRCSSQSGHNTVSWYQQALGQGPQFIFQYYREEENGRGNFPPRFSGLQFPNYSSELNVNALELDDSALYLCASSLEGNYGYTFGSGTRLTVV.